Listed below are T cell receptor beta chains from one sample, sequenced in a study of cytomegalovirus exposure and HLA in healthy donors. Here immunoSEQ multiplex PCR was the method, and the copy in TCRdb shows in-frame clones only, minus some. In the table there are tens of thousands of clones, more than 85% of which are singletons. The sample was PBMCs. Every receptor here comes from a man aged 18 to 35 in good health and CMV-seropositive. The CDR3 runs from the conserved cysteine through the conserved F or W. The order of the fields is CDR3 length, J gene, clone size, D gene, V gene, CDR3 DNA, CDR3 protein. A D gene is named only where the DNA matches it firmly. Some rows mark clone size as missing; the rest say once, few, many or name a class of expanded clone.

len: 15
j_gene: TRBJ2-7
abundance: -
d_gene: TRBD2
v_gene: TRBV28
CDR3nt: TGTGCCAGCAGTTGGGTAGCGGGAGGCCCCCACGAGCAGTACTTC
CDR3aa: CASSWVAGGPHEQYF

len: 10
j_gene: TRBJ2-7
abundance: few
d_gene: -
v_gene: TRBV20-1
CDR3nt: TGCAGTGCTAGAGTGGAGGAGCAGTACTTC
CDR3aa: CSARVEEQYF

len: 14
j_gene: TRBJ2-1
abundance: -
d_gene: -
v_gene: TRBV19
CDR3nt: TGTGCCACCCTAGACCCGGGGTTCAGGCATGAGCAGTTCTTC
CDR3aa: CATLDPGFRHEQFF

len: 14
j_gene: TRBJ1-3
abundance: -
d_gene: -
v_gene: TRBV4-2
CDR3nt: TGTGCCAGCAGCCAGTTTTTGTCGGGAAACACCATATATTTT
CDR3aa: CASSQFLSGNTIYF

len: 14
j_gene: TRBJ2-7
abundance: -
d_gene: TRBD2
v_gene: TRBV29-1
CDR3nt: TGCAGCGGGGGGGGTGCGGGAGGGCTCTTCGAGCAGTACTTC
CDR3aa: CSGGGAGGLFEQYF

len: 15
j_gene: TRBJ2-7
abundance: -
d_gene: TRBD1
v_gene: TRBV5-1
CDR3nt: TGCGCCAGCAGCCCGGTGGGACAGATAGCCTACGAGCAGTACTTC
CDR3aa: CASSPVGQIAYEQYF

len: 14
j_gene: TRBJ2-1
abundance: -
d_gene: TRBD1
v_gene: TRBV28
CDR3nt: TGTGCCAGCCGAGGAACAGGGGGGTACAATGAGCAGTTCTTC
CDR3aa: CASRGTGGYNEQFF

len: 17
j_gene: TRBJ2-2
abundance: -
d_gene: TRBD1
v_gene: TRBV7-2
CDR3nt: TGTGCCAGCAGCTTAGCGCAAGACAGGGTATTAGCCGGGGAGCTGTTTTTT
CDR3aa: CASSLAQDRVLAGELFF

len: 15
j_gene: TRBJ2-1
abundance: -
d_gene: TRBD2
v_gene: TRBV9
CDR3nt: TGTGCCAGCAGCGTAGAGGCTAGCGGGGACAATGAGCAGTTCTTC
CDR3aa: CASSVEASGDNEQFF

len: 14
j_gene: TRBJ2-1
abundance: -
d_gene: TRBD2
v_gene: TRBV6-4
CDR3nt: TGTGCCAGCAGTAAGACTAGCGTCTACAATGAGCAGTTCTTC
CDR3aa: CASSKTSVYNEQFF

len: 11
j_gene: TRBJ2-1
abundance: -
d_gene: -
v_gene: TRBV27
CDR3nt: TGTGCCAGCGGGAGTTGGAATGAGCAGTTCTTC
CDR3aa: CASGSWNEQFF

len: 14
j_gene: TRBJ2-1
abundance: -
d_gene: -
v_gene: TRBV29-1
CDR3nt: TGCAGCGTTTTTGCGCATTACTCCTACAATGAGCAGTTCTTC
CDR3aa: CSVFAHYSYNEQFF